The entry that follows covers one TCR beta chain sequence. Its specificity is not known. V lost 5 bases and J lost 5, with 15 bases in between. Germline values: CDR1 MNHNS, CDR2 SASEGT. CDR3 length equals 14 residues. This entry belongs to a study of tumor-infiltrating lymphocytes in primary liver carcinoma. The study, taken as a whole, reports: It was tumor-adjacent and tumor-blood pairs that overlapped less than tumor region pairs did.

TCR beta cDNA came from about 0.45 ug total RNA, primed with a constant-region primer. Three-round nested multiplex PCR performed with slightly modified ARM-PCR produced the TCR beta libraries. TRBV1-TRBV30 forward primers paired with a C-beta reverse primer were used in the first two PCR rounds, which ran 9 to 10 cycles each. TCRdb recomputed calls from the multiplex PCR reads with MiXCR, one row per CDR3 protein. The sample shows roughly 200,000 distinct CDR3 sequences, approximately 86% of them seen only once. Without any cell sorting, roughly 17-31 mg of bulk tissue yielded co-extracted RNA and DNA.

The sequencing input was tumor tissue from primary liver carcinoma. The receptor's source is a man in his forties or fifties with primary liver carcinoma and hepatitis B virus infection. The chain couples TRBV6-1 to TRBJ1-1; D is ambiguous. CDR3 in DNA: TGTGCCAGCAGTCCAATCACAGCGGGGACTGAAGCTTTCTTT. Residues: CASSPITAGTEAFF.